The rows below give T cell receptor beta chains drawn from one sample of a study of T cell responses to AZD1222 COVID-19 vaccine. Produced via immunoSEQ multiplex PCR; TCRdb's table is partial and in-frame only. The sample includes approximately 170,000 clones, over 85% seen only once; the top ten take around 4.3%. This material consisted of peripheral blood, taken on day 0 of AZD1222 vaccination. These receptors came from an adult in good health. The CDR3 runs from the conserved cysteine through the conserved F or W. A D gene is named only where the DNA matches it firmly. Part of the rows lack a size; the others show once, few, many or a class for expanded clones.

CDR3 length	D gene	V gene	J gene	clone size	CDR3 DNA	CDR3 protein
15	-	TRBV27	TRBJ1-5	-	TGTGCCAGCAGTTTTATGACGGCAGGCGTTCAGCCCCAGCATTTT	CASSFMTAGVQPQHF
13	-	TRBV21-1	TRBJ2-7	-	TGTGCCAGCAGCGGGGCCCTCTCCTACGAGCAGTACTTC	CASSGALSYEQYF
15	TRBD1	TRBV13	TRBJ2-3	-	TGTGCCAGCAGCGACAGGGGGTCCGTGACAGATACGCAGTATTTT	CASSDRGSVTDTQYF
15	-	TRBV27	TRBJ1-2	-	TGTGCCAGCAGTTTCAATTGGGGGGCGAGCGATGGCTACACCTTC	CASSFNWGASDGYTF
14	-	TRBV11-2	TRBJ1-6	-	TGTGCCAGCAGCTTGAGGCAGGGTGCATCACCCCTCCACTTT	CASSLRQGASPLHF
16	-	TRBV5-6	TRBJ1-5	-	TGTGCCAGCAGCTTCTTTCTATCCGGTAGTGAGCAGCCCCAGCATTTT	CASSFFLSGSEQPQHF
15	-	TRBV6-5	TRBJ1-1	-	TGTGCCAGCAGTTACTCGAGGGGTACAGACACTGAAGCTTTCTTT	CASSYSRGTDTEAFF
14	-	TRBV25-1	TRBJ1-2	-	TGTGCCAGCAGTGACCTCTTGACTAACTATGGCTACACCTTC	CASSDLLTNYGYTF
14	-	TRBV19	TRBJ1-2	-	TGTGCCAGTAGTAGGCAGCAGGCTAACTATGGCTACACCTTC	CASSRQQANYGYTF
12	-	TRBV7-9	TRBJ2-2	-	TGTGCCAGCAGCCTCAAGACCGGGGAGCTGTTTTTT	CASSLKTGELFF
14	TRBD2	TRBV19	TRBJ2-7	few	TGTGCCAGTAGAACCGCTAGCGGACCCTACGAGCAGTACTTC	CASRTASGPYEQYF
13	-	TRBV29-1	TRBJ1-4	-	TGCAGCGCTGCGCGGCTAACTAATGAAAAACTGTTTTTT	CSAARLTNEKLFF
13	-	TRBV19	TRBJ1-1	-	TGTGCCAGTACCCGAGGTATCGGGACTGAAGCTTTCTTT	CASTRGIGTEAFF
15	TRBD1	TRBV15	TRBJ1-6	once	TGTGCCACCAGCAGAGAGGGGACAGGGAGATCACCCCTCCACTTT	CATSREGTGRSPLHF
13	-	TRBV27	TRBJ1-6	-	TGTGCCAGCAGTTCGGGATTCCTTTCACCCCTCCACTTT	CASSSGFLSPLHF
15	-	TRBV21-1	TRBJ1-1	-	TGTGCCAGCAGCAAGGCATGGGGGTGGGACACTGAAGCTTTCTTT	CASSKAWGWDTEAFF
14	-	TRBV18	TRBJ1-1	-	TGTGCCAGCTCACCACGCGAGGGGCCTGCTGAAGCTTTCTTT	CASSPREGPAEAFF
16	TRBD2	TRBV7-9	TRBJ2-1	-	TGTGCCAGCAGCCCGACGACTAGCGGGAGGTGGAATGAGCAGTTCTTC	CASSPTTSGRWNEQFF
16	-	TRBV27	TRBJ2-5	-	TGTGCCAGCAGTCAGACTATATACGGGAGCAGGGAGACCCAGTACTTC	CASSQTIYGSRETQYF
16	TRBD1	TRBV7-9	TRBJ1-1	-	TGTGCCAGCAGCTTATTCCCAGGGGGTATGAACACTGAAGCTTTCTTT	CASSLFPGGMNTEAFF
14	-	TRBV11-2	TRBJ1-1	-	TGTGCCAGCAGCTTATCAGCCATGAACACTGAAGCTTTCTTT	CASSLSAMNTEAFF
16	-	TRBV6-1	TRBJ1-6	-	TGTGCCAGCAGTGTGGAGGTGATGTCCTATAATTCACCCCTCCACTTT	CASSVEVMSYNSPLHF
13	-	TRBV9	TRBJ1-2	-	TGTGCCAGCAGCCCCAGTGGAGGCTATGGCTACACCTTC	CASSPSGGYGYTF
16	-	TRBV6-2/TRBV6-3	TRBJ2-5	-	TGTGCCAGCAGTTACCCCGAGGGGGACATGTCGGAGACCCAGTACTTC	CASSYPEGDMSETQYF
14	-	TRBV18	TRBJ1-3	-	TGTGCCAGCTCACCCGAAAGGGTTGGAAACACCATATATTTT	CASSPERVGNTIYF
14	TRBD1	TRBV7-9	TRBJ1-1	-	TGTGCCAGCACGCGACAGGGCCAGGGCACTGAAGCTTTCTTT	CASTRQGQGTEAFF
14	TRBD1	TRBV3-1/TRBV3-2	TRBJ1-1	-	TGTGCCAGCAGCCACCGACAGGGGGCGACTGAAGCTTTCTTT	CASSHRQGATEAFF
14	-	TRBV11-2	TRBJ1-1	-	TGTGCCAGCAGCTTAGCGACGGTAAACACTGAAGCTTTCTTT	CASSLATVNTEAFF
14	TRBD1	TRBV10-3	TRBJ2-7	-	TGTGCCATCAGTGTCCGGCAGGGGGCCTACGAGCAGTACTTC	CAISVRQGAYEQYF